One sample yielded the 26 T cell receptor beta chains listed below, sequenced in a study of T cell responses to AZD1222 COVID-19 vaccine listed by TCRdb under 2021. Explained via the paper, the time point label denotes: baseline before first vaccination. Library construction relied on the immunoSEQ multiplex PCR assay. The immuneACCESS repertoire file appears here via TCRdb, limited to in-frame rearrangements. These files lack a portion of the clones; in checked studies, under half of the deficit traces to unresolved V genes, and the cause of the others is not known. Recorded for this sample are about 92,000 clones; approximately 91% of them occurred a single time. The top ten clones comprise approximately 22% of the sample. This specimen was peripheral blood, taken on day 0 of AZD1222 vaccination. The receptors shown here come from an adult in good health.

V is TRBV6-2 or TRBV6-3 and J is TRBJ2-4; 10 positions agree with TRBD1. J lost 9 bases, V lost 1 base, and 3 bases had no gene match. The CDR3 extends over 14 amino acids. CDR1 and CDR2 (germline): MNHEY, SVGEGT. Written as DNA, the CDR3 is TGTGCCAGCAGTTACTTGGGACAGGGGCGCATTCAGTACTTC. Protein sequence: CASSYLGQGRIQYF.

V usage is TRBV7-2 and J usage is TRBJ2-2, with 7 bases that match TRBD2. The length of the CDR3 is 15 residues. Germline V gives CDR1 SGHTA, CDR2 FQGNSA. V lost 1 base to trimming and J lost 8 bases; unmatched junction nucleotides: 7. CDR3 loop: CASSLVLAAAGELFF. Written as DNA, the CDR3 is TGTGCCAGCAGCTTAGTTCTAGCGGCGGCTGGGGAGCTGTTTTTT.

The chain links TRBV28 to TRBJ1-6; D call uncertain. Germline-derived CDR1 and CDR2 are MDHEN and SYDVKM. The ends were cut back, 1 base at V and 6 bases at J, with 10 bases in the middle. The CDR3 totals 15 residues. The CDR3 DNA reads as TGTGCCAGCAGTTTATATAAAGCCGCTAATTCACCCCTCCACTTT. Its translation is CASSLYKAANSPLHF.

This clone was seen just once. This chain links TRBV28 with TRBJ1-2; D uncertain. Germline loops: CDR1 MDHEN, CDR2 SYDVKM. V lost 2 bases and J 7 bases, leaving 14 bases between the germline ends. The CDR3 runs 14 residues. Here the CDR3 DNA reads TGTGCCAGCAGTTTACATACTAGAATAGGTGGCTACACCTTC. This codes for CASSLHTRIGGYTF.

The V gene is TRBV18, the J gene TRBJ2-5; D ambiguous. Trimming took off 1 base at V and 4 bases at J, with 7 bases between the two ends. The CDR3 contains 13 residues. The germline CDR1 and CDR2 sequences are KGHSH and LQKENI. Here the CDR3 DNA reads TGTGCCAGCTCACCACTAACCGGAGAGACCCAGTACTTC. Protein sequence: CASSPLTGETQYF.

The rearrangement joins TRBV6-5 to TRBJ1-2, with a possible D match to TRBD1 (6 bases). Per germline, CDR1 MNHEY and CDR2 SVGAGI. The CDR3 runs to 15 residues. V lost 5 bases and J 4 bases, leaving 17 bases between the germline ends. The CDR3: CASSQSYRAAYGYTF. The CDR3 coding sequence is TGTGCCAGCAGTCAATCTTACAGGGCTGCCTATGGCTACACCTTC.

This sequence joins TRBV5-4 and TRBJ2-7; 9 bases agree with TRBD1. The CDR3 has 13 amino acids. Germline V gene data show CDR1 as SGHNT and CDR2 as YYREEE (reference sequence). The junction had 8 bases not matched to a gene; V was cut back by 3 bases and J by 10 bases. In DNA, the CDR3 is TGTGCCAGCAGCTCGCCGGGACAGGGAAGTCAGTACTTC. Translated: CASSSPGQGSQYF.

The chain carries TRBV5-1 and TRBJ2-7, with D uncertain. Germline assignment: CDR1 SGHRS and CDR2 YFSETQ. This CDR3 region has 13 residues. Trimming left V 1 base short and J 2 bases short, with 7 bases between. The DNA for the CDR3 is TGCGCCAGCAGCTTGAGCCCTACCTACGAGCAGTACTTC. Translating it yields CASSLSPTYEQYF.

The CDR3 reads CASSLYGVGAETQYF. The CDR3 coding sequence is TGTGCCAGCAGTTTATATGGGGTAGGTGCGGAGACCCAGTACTTC. J is TRBJ2-5 and V is TRBV27; D gene ambiguous. The CDR3 has 15 residues. Per the germline V gene, CDR1 is MNHEY and CDR2 is SMNVEV (reference sequence). V lost 1 base to trimming and J lost 5 bases, with 14 bases between them.

This rearrangement joins TRBV27 to TRBJ1-5, with 9 bases matching TRBD1. Losses at the gene ends were 6 bases for V and 3 bases for J; bases not matched to a gene: 3. CDR3 length equals 14 residues. Germline V gene data show CDR1 as MNHEY and CDR2 as SMNVEV (reference sequence). The CDR3 reads CASSRDRDNQPQHF. The CDR3 region has the DNA TGTGCCAGCAGCCGGGACAGGGACAATCAGCCCCAGCATTTT.

This clone appeared a single time. The chain employs TRBV4-3 and TRBJ1-1; D ambiguous. There are 13 residues in the CDR3. From germline, CDR1 is LGHNA and CDR2 YSLEER. V was pared by 3 bases and J by 1 base, with 6 bases between. The DNA of the CDR3 is TGCGCCAGCAGCCAGCGACAGAACACTGAAGCTTTCTTT. Translating gives CASSQRQNTEAFF.

The chain uses TRBV5-5 and TRBJ2-2, with D perhaps TRBD1 (7 bases). The germline gives CDR1 SGHKS, CDR2 YYEKEE (reference sequence). With 4 bases removed from V and 6 bases from J, the gap between germline ends came to 13 bases. CDR3 length: 14 amino acids. Here the CDR3 DNA reads TGTGCCAGCAGCCTCCAGGGGGGAGCCGGGGAGCTGTTTTTT. This encodes CASSLQGGAGELFF.

The CDR3 loop reads CASSSGATRRLFF. The DNA of the CDR3 is TGTGCCAGCAGTTCGGGAGCGACAAGGCGACTGTTTTTT. This chain links TRBV6-5 with TRBJ1-4; no definite D call. V gave up 4 bases and J gave up 13 bases, with 16 bases separating them. The germline gives CDR1 MNHEY, CDR2 SVGAGI. The CDR3 totals 13 residues.

The V call is TRBV7-3, the J call TRBJ2-2, with D maybe TRBD2 (6 bases). The CDR3 is 14 amino acids. The germline V gene has CDR1 SGHTA and CDR2 FQGTGA. V lost 3 bases and J 6 bases, leaving 11 bases between the germline ends. CDR3 region: CASSFTGGSGELFF. The CDR3 nucleotides are TGTGCCAGCAGCTTTACCGGGGGTTCCGGGGAGCTGTTTTTT.

This chain links TRBV9 with TRBJ1-2; no firm D call. CDR3 length: 13 residues. The germline CDR1 and CDR2 sequences are SGDLS and YYNGEE. Trimming stripped 0 bases from V and 7 bases from J, with 10 bases between. The CDR3, as DNA: TGTGCCAGCAGCGTAGGAGGGTACGGTGGCTACACCTTC. Amino acids: CASSVGGYGGYTF.

This chain links TRBV5-1 with TRBJ1-6, with D uncertain. Trimming pared 1 base from V and 6 bases from J, leaving 5 bases between. The germline gives CDR1 SGHRS, CDR2 YFSETQ. This CDR3 is built from 13 residues. The CDR3 is CASSLTANSPLHF. DNA for the CDR3: TGCGCCAGCAGCTTGACAGCTAATTCACCCCTCCACTTT.

This chain links TRBV6-4 with TRBJ1-1; no reliable D call. There are 13 residues in the CDR3. CDR1 MRHNA and CDR2 SNTAGT come from the germline V gene. V dropped 4 bases and J dropped 0 bases, with 6 bases sitting between them. The CDR3 DNA reads TGTGCCAGCAGTGCGCGCATGAACACTGAAGCTTTCTTT. Its protein is CASSARMNTEAFF.

A note on this clone: One end of the junction fails to match germline, which may point to a read error. The V gene is TRBV3-1 (or the pseudogene TRBV3-2), the J gene TRBJ1-6; D unresolved. Germline V gene data show CDR1 as LGHDT and CDR2 as YNNKEL (reference sequence). CDR3 length: 13 amino acids. The chain's CDR3 is CATSSFSGSPLHF. As DNA, the CDR3 is TGTGCCACCAGCAGCTTCTCGGGATCACCCCTCCACTTT.

The count of this clone is one. This chain connects TRBV11-2 to TRBJ2-7; D remains unclear. In germline, CDR1 is SGHAT, CDR2 FQNNGV. V was pared by 5 bases and J by 0 bases, with 8 bases between. The CDR3 runs to 13 residues. The CDR3 DNA sequence: TGTGCCAGCAGCCCTTTCAGCTCCTACGAGCAGTACTTC. Translation gives CASSPFSSYEQYF.

The chain carries TRBV4-2 and TRBJ1-2; a weak D match, TRBD1 (5 bases). The germline V gene has CDR1 LGHNA and CDR2 YNFKEQ. V shed 2 bases and J shed 2 bases, with 9 bases lying between them. There are 14 residues in the CDR3. The CDR3 DNA reads as TGTGCCAGCAGCCAATCCGGGACGAACTATGGCTACACCTTC. This codes for CASSQSGTNYGYTF.

The chain is built from TRBV15 and TRBJ2-7; D may be TRBD1 or TRBD2 (7 bases each). V dropped 3 bases and J dropped 2 bases, with 14 bases sitting between them. The CDR3 runs 15 residues. Looked up from germline, CDR1 is LNHNV and CDR2 is YYDKDF (reference sequence). CDR3 sequence (DNA): TGTGCCACCAGCAGGGAAGCGGGACAGACCTACGAGCAGTACTTC. Its protein is CATSREAGQTYEQYF.

This chain joins TRBV3-1 (or the pseudogene TRBV3-2) and TRBJ2-5; no firm D call. V was clipped by 4 bases and J by 5 bases, with 11 bases between them. This CDR3 region has 13 residues. Germline CDR1 and CDR2: LGHDT and YNNKEL (reference sequence). CDR3 nucleotides: TGTGCCAGCAGCCCTACTTTCGGGGAGACCCAGTACTTC. It specifies CASSPTFGETQYF.

This sequence joins TRBV11-2 and TRBJ2-5; TRBD2 might be the D (6 bases). V dropped 4 bases and J dropped 5 bases, with 11 bases sitting between them. This CDR3 has 13 residues. The germline CDR1 and CDR2 sequences are SGHAT and FQNNGV. The CDR3 reads CASSSGVRETQYF. CDR3 DNA: TGTGCCAGCAGCTCGGGAGTTCGGGAGACCCAGTACTTC.

The gene calls are TRBV6-5 and TRBJ2-7; D possibly uses TRBD1 or TRBD2 (6 bases each). Trimming left V 7 bases short and J 6 bases short, with 13 bases between. Germline V gives CDR1 MNHEY, CDR2 SVGAGI. The CDR3 sequence is 12 residues long. The CDR3 DNA reads TGTGCCAGCATCGGGGGCTCCCTCGAGCAGTACTTC. This codes for CASIGGSLEQYF.

This sequence joins TRBV5-1 and TRBJ1-1, with a possible D match to TRBD1 (6 bases). The CDR3 extends over 14 amino acids. Per germline, CDR1 SGHRS and CDR2 YFSETQ. Trimming stripped 4 bases from V and 1 base from J, with 11 bases between. CDR3 region: CASSEGHRNTEAFF. In DNA, the CDR3 is TGCGCCAGCAGCGAGGGACACCGGAACACTGAAGCTTTCTTT.

This chain connects TRBV28 to TRBJ1-1; 8 nucleotides align to TRBD1. Per germline, CDR1 MDHEN and CDR2 SYDVKM. Germline trimming cut 10 bases from V and 1 base from J; bases unmatched to any gene: 11. CDR3 size: 15 residues. The CDR3 bases are TGTGCCACCAGAGACCAGGGGGCAAAGAACACTGAAGCTTTCTTT. This codes for CATRDQGAKNTEAFF.